This TCR beta chain originates from a study of blood T cell repertoires in COVID-19. Study-level background: Sites in the United States, Italy and Spain provided acute and convalescent COVID-19 samples. In each case, the material was cDNA or gDNA derived from T cells, B-cell-depleted T cells, or PBMCs.

Original processing methods: By means of reference gene primer amplification, nucleated cell counts were estimated. The table came from immunoSEQ multiplex PCR; TCRdb's copy has only in-frame clones and leaves some out. V, J and clone size are taken as reported in that table, and D and trimming were inferred from the DNA itself. The profile covers 100,000 or so clones, with about 85% appearing a single time and over 10% taken by the ten largest. This CDR3 is built from 17 residues. Trimming cost V 4 bases and J 5 bases; bases outside gene matches: 13. The germline V gene encodes CDR1 LGHNA and CDR2 YSLEER.

Material: peripheral blood. The gene calls are TRBV4-3 and TRBJ2-1, with 8 bases fitting TRBD2. The sequence came from a human donor in a cohort sampled during active COVID-19. CDR3 amino acids: CASSPSFWLAGNNEQFF. The CDR3 DNA follows: TGCGCCAGCAGCCCGTCCTTTTGGCTAGCGGGTAACAATGAGCAGTTCTTC.